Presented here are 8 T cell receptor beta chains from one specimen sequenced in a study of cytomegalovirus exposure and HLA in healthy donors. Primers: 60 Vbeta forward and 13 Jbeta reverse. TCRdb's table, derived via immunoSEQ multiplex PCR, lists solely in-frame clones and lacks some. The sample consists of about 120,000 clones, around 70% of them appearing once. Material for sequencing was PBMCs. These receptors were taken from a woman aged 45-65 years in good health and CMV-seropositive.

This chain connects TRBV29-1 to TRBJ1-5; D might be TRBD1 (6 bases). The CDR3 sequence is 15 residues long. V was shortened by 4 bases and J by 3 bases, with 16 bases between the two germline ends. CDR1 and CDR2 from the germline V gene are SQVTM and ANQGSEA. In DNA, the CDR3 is TGCAGCGTTGCCGTCCAAACAGGGACCAATCAGCCCCAGCATTTT. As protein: CSVAVQTGTNQPQHF.

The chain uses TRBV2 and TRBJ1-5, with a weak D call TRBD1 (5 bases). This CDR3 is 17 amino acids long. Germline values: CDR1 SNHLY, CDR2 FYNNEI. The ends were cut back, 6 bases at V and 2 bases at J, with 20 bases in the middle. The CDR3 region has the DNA TGTGCCAGCAGACCCCTATCTTTAGGGGATGGCAATCAGCCCCAGCATTTT. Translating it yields CASRPLSLGDGNQPQHF.

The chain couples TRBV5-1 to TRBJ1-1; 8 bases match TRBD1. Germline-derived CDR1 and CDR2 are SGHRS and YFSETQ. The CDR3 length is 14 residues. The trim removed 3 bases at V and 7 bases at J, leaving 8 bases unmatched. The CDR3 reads CASSSTGQGVEAFF. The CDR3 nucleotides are TGCGCCAGCAGCTCAACTGGACAGGGTGTTGAAGCTTTCTTT.

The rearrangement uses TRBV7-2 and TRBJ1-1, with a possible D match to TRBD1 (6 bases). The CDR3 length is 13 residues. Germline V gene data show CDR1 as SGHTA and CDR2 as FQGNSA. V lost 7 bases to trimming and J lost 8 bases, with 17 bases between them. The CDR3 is CASMSNRVSEAFF. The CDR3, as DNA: TGTGCCAGCATGTCGAACAGGGTATCCGAAGCTTTCTTT.

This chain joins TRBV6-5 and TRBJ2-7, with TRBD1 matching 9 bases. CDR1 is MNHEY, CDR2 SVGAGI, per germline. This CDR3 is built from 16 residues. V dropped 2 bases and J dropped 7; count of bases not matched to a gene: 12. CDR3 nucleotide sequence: TGTGCCAGCAGTTACGGCCAAGGGACAGGGATGGAAGAGCAGTACTTC. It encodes CASSYGQGTGMEEQYF.

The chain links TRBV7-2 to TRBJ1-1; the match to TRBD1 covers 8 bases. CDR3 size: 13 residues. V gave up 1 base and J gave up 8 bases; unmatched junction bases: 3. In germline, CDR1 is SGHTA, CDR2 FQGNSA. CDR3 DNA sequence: TGTGCCAGCAGCTTAGGCCGGGACAGGGAAGCTTTCTTT. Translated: CASSLGRDREAFF.

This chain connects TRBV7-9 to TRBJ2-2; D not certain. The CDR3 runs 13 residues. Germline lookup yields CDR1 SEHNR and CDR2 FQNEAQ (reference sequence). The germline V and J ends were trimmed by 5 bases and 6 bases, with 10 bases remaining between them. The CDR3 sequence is CASSHRDAGELFF. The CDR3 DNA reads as TGTGCCAGCAGCCACCGAGATGCCGGGGAGCTGTTTTTT.

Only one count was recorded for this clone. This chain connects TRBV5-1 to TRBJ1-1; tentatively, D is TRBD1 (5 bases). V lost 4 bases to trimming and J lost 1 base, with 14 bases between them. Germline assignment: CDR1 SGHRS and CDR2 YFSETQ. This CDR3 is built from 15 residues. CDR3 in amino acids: CASSPRTGENTEAFF. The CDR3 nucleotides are TGCGCCAGCAGCCCACGTACAGGAGAGAACACTGAAGCTTTCTTT.